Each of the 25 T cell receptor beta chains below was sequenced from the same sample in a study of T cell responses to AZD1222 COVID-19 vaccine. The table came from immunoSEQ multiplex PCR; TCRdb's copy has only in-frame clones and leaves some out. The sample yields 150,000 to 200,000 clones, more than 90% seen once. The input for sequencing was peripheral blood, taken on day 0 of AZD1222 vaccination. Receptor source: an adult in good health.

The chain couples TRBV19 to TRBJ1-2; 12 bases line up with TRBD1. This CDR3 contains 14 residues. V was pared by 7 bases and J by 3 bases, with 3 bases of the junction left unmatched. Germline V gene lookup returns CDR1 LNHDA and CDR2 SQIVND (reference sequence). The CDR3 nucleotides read TGTGCCAGTACGGGACAGGGGGCTTACTATGGCTACACCTTC. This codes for CASTGQGAYYGYTF.

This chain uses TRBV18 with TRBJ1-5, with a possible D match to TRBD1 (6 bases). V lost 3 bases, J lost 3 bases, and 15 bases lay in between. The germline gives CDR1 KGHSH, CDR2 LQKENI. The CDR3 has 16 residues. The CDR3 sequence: CASSPPATGLNQPQHF. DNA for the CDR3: TGTGCCAGCTCACCCCCCGCCACAGGGCTCAATCAGCCCCAGCATTTT.

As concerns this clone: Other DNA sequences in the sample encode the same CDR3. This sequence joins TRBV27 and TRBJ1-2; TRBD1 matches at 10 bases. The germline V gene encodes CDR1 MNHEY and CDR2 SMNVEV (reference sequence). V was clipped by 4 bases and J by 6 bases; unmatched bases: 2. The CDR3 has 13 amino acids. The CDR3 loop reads CASSSGTGDGYTF. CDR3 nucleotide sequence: TGTGCCAGCAGTTCCGGGACAGGGGATGGCTACACCTTC.

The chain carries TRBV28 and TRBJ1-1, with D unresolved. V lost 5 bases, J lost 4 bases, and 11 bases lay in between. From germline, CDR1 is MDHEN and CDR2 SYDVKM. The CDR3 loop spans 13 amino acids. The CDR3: CASSGGSSTEAFF. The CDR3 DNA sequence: TGTGCCAGCAGTGGAGGGAGCAGCACTGAAGCTTTCTTT.

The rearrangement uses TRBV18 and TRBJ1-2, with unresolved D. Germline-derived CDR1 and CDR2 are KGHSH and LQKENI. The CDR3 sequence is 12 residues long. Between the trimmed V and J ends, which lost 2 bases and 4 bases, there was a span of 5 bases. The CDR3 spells CASSPEIYGYTF. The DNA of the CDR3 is TGTGCCAGCTCACCAGAAATCTATGGCTACACCTTC.

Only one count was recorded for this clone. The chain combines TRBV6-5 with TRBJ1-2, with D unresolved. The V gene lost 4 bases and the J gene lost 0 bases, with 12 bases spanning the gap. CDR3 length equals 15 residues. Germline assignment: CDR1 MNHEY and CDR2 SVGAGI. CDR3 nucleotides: TGTGCCAGCAGTTCGTGGACTGAAGCTAACTATGGCTACACCTTC. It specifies CASSSWTEANYGYTF.

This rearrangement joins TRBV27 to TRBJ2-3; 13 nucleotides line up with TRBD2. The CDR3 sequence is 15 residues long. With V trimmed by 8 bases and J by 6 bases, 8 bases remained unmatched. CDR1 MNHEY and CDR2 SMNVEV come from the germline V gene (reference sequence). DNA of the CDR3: TGTGCCAGCGGACGGACTAGCGGGAGAGGGGATACGCAGTATTTT. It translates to CASGRTSGRGDTQYF.

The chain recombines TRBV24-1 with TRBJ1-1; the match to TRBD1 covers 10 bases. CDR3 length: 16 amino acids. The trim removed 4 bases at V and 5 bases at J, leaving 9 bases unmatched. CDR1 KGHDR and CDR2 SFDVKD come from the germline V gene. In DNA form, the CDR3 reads TGTGCCACCAGTGACCCCCGACAGGGGGCTGAGACTGAAGCTTTCTTT. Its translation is CATSDPRQGAETEAFF.

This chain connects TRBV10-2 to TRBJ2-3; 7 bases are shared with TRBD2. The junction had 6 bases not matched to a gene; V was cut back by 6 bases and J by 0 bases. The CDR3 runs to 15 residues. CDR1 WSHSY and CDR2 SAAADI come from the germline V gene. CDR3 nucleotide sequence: TGCGCCAGCAGGGGGCTAGCGGAGAGCACAGATACGCAGTATTTT. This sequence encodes CASRGLAESTDTQYF.

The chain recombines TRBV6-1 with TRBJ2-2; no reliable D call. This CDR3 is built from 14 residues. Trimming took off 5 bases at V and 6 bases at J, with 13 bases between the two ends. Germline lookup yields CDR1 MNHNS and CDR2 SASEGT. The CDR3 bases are TGTGCCAGCAGTACAATTTTGAGTTCCGGGGAGCTGTTTTTT. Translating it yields CASSTILSSGELFF.

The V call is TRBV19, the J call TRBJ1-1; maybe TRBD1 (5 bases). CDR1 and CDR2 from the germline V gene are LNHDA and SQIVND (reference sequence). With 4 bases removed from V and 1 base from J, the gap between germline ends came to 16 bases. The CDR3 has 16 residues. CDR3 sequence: CASSSSPGTGNTEAFF. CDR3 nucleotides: TGTGCCAGTAGTAGCTCCCCCGGGACGGGGAACACTGAAGCTTTCTTT.

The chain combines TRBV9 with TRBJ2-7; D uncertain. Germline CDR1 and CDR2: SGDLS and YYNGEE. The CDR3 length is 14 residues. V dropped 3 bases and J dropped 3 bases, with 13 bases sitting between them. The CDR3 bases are TGTGCCAGCAGCGCGGGCCCAGGAGACTACGAGCAGTACTTC. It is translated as CASSAGPGDYEQYF.

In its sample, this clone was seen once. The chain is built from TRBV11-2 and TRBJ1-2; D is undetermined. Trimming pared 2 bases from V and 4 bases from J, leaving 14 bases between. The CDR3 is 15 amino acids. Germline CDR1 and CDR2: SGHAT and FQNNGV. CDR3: CASSLMGGQSYGYTF. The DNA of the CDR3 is TGTGCCAGCAGCTTAATGGGAGGGCAGTCCTATGGCTACACCTTC.

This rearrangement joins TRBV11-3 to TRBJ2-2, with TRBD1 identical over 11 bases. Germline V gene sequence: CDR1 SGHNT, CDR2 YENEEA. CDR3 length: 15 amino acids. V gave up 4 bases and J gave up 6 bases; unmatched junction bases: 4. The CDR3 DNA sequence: TGTGCCAGCAGCTCCGGACAGGGGGCGCCCGGGGAGCTGTTTTTT. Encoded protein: CASSSGQGAPGELFF.

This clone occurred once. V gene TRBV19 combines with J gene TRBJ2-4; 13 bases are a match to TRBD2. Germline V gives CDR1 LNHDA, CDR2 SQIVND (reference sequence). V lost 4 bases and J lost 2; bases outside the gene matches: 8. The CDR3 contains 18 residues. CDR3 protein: CASSTLLAGGLSKNIQYF. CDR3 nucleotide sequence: TGTGCCAGTAGTACGCTACTAGCGGGAGGGCTGTCCAAAAACATTCAGTACTTC.

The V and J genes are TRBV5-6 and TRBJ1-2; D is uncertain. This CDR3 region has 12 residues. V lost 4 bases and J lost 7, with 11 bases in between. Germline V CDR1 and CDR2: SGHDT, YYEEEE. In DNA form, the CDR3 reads TGTGCCAGCAGCGACACAGTCCGTGGCTACACCTTC. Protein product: CASSDTVRGYTF.

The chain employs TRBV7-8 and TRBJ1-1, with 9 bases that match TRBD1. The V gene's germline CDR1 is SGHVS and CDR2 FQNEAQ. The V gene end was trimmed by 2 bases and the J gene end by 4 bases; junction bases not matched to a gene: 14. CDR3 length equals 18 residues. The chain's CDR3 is CASSLYPGQGLLSTEAFF. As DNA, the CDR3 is TGTGCCAGCAGCTTATACCCGGGACAGGGTCTTTTGAGCACTGAAGCTTTCTTT. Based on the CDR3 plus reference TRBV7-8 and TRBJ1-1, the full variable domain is GAGVSQSPRYKVAKRGQDVALRCDPISGHVSLFWYQQALGQGPEFLTYFQNEAQLDKSGLPSDRFFAERPEGSVSTLKIQRTQQEDSAVYLCASSLYPGQGLLSTEAFFGQGTRLTVV.

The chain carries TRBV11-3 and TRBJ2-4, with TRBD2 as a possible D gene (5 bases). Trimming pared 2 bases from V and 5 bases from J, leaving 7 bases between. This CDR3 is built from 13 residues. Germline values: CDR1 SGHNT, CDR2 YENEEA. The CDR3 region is CASSLNGENIQYF. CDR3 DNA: TGTGCCAGCAGCTTAAACGGGGAAAACATTCAGTACTTC.

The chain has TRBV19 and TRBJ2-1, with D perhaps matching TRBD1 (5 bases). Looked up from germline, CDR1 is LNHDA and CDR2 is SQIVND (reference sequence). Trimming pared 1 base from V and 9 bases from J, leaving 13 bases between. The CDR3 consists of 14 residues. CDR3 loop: CASSIGDRISEQFF. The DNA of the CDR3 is TGTGCCAGTAGTATAGGCGACAGAATTAGTGAGCAGTTCTTC.

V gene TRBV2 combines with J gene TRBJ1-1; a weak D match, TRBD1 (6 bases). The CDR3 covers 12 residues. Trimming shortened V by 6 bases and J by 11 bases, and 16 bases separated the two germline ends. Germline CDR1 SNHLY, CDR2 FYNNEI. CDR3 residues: CASRSQGLGAFF. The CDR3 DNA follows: TGTGCCAGCAGGTCACAGGGATTGGGTGCTTTCTTT.

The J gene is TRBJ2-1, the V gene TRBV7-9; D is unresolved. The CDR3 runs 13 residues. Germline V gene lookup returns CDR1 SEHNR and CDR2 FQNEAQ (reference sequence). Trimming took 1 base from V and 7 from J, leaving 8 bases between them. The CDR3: CASSLEALNEQFF. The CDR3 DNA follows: TGTGCCAGCAGCTTAGAAGCGTTAAATGAGCAGTTCTTC.

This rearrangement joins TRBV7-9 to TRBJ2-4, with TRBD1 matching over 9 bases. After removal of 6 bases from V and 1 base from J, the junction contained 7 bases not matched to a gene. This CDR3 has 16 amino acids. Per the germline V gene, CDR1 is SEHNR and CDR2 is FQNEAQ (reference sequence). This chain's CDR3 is CASSHGGQGAKNIQYF. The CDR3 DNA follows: TGTGCCAGCAGTCACGGAGGACAGGGGGCCAAAAACATTCAGTACTTC.

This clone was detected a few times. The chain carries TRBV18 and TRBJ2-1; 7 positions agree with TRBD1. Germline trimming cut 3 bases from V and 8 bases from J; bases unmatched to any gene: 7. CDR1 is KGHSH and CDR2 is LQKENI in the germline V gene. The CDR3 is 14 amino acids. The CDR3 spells CASSPMTGFDEQFF. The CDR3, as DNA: TGTGCCAGCTCACCGATGACAGGGTTCGATGAGCAGTTCTTC.

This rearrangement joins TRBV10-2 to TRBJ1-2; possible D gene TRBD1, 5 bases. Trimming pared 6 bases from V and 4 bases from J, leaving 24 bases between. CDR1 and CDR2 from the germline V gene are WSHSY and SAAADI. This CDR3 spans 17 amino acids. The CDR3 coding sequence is TGCGCCAGCAGCGATCGTCCCGGGACCGCCCCAAGCTATGGCTACACCTTC. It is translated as CASSDRPGTAPSYGYTF.

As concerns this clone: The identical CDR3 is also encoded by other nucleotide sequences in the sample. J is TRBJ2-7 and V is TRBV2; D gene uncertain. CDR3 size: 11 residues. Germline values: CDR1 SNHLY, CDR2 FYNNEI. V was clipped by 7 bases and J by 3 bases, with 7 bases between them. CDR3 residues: CASTGRYEQYF. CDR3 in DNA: TGTGCCAGCACCGGGCGCTACGAGCAGTACTTC. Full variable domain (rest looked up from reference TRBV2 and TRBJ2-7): EPEVTQTPSHQVTQMGQEVILRCVPISNHLYFYWYRQILGQKVEFLVSFYNNEISEKSEIFDDQFSVERPDGSNFTLKIRSTKLEDSAMYFCASTGRYEQYFGPGTRLTVT.